The 4 T cell receptor beta chains below were found in one sample sequenced in a study of blood T cells in healthy people across ages. It was with a sample-barcoded 5' primer and a J-beta primer mix that a second PCR of about 6 to 11 cycles was run. A single record per CDR3 protein comes from TCRdb applying MiXCR to the 5' RACE reads. The table shows some 860,000 distinct CDR3 sequences, with roughly three fifths occurring only once. Sequenced input: blood. The origin of the receptors is a man aged 35 to 55 in good health.

This clonotype was seen a few times. The chain employs TRBV29-1 and TRBJ2-5, with D possibly being TRBD1 or TRBD2 (5 bases each). V dropped 5 bases and J dropped 2 bases, with 12 bases sitting between them. Germline V gene sequence: CDR1 SQVTM, CDR2 ANQGSEA. CDR3 length equals 13 residues. The CDR3 DNA sequence: TGCAGCGTTTTCGAGGGGATTCAAGAGACCCAGTACTTC. Translated, it gives CSVFEGIQETQYF.

The J gene is TRBJ2-3, the V gene TRBV19, with 7 bases lining up with TRBD1. CDR3 length: 17 residues. V dropped 6 bases and J dropped 1; count of bases not matched to a gene: 13. Germline values: CDR1 LNHDA, CDR2 SQIVND (reference sequence). CDR3 sequence: CASSRTGTDYGTDTQYF. The CDR3, as DNA: TGTGCCAGTAGCCGAACCGGGACAGACTATGGCACAGATACGCAGTATTTT.

This clonotype was detected only once. The rearrangement joins TRBV6-1 to TRBJ2-5, with unresolved D. The DNA end lines up better with TRBJ2-7; the J call may be wrong. This CDR3 spans 18 amino acids. Germline V CDR1 and CDR2: MNHNS, SASEGT. The chain's CDR3 is CASSTLRAASLGLGEQYF. CDR3 sequence (DNA): TGTGCCAGCAGTACACTCCGGGCCGCGAGTTTGGGCTTAGGCGAGCAGTACTTC.

There are a few counts of this clonotype. The rearrangement links TRBV28 to TRBJ2-7, with D maybe TRBD2 (6 bases). CDR3 length: 17 residues. The V end lost 8 bases, the J end lost 7 bases, and 30 bases lay between the germline ends. Germline CDR1 is MDHEN and CDR2 is SYDVKM. CDR3 residues: CASARRGIAREYREQYF. The CDR3 coding sequence is TGTGCCAGCGCCCGGAGGGGCATTGCGAGGGAGTATCGGGAGCAGTACTTC.